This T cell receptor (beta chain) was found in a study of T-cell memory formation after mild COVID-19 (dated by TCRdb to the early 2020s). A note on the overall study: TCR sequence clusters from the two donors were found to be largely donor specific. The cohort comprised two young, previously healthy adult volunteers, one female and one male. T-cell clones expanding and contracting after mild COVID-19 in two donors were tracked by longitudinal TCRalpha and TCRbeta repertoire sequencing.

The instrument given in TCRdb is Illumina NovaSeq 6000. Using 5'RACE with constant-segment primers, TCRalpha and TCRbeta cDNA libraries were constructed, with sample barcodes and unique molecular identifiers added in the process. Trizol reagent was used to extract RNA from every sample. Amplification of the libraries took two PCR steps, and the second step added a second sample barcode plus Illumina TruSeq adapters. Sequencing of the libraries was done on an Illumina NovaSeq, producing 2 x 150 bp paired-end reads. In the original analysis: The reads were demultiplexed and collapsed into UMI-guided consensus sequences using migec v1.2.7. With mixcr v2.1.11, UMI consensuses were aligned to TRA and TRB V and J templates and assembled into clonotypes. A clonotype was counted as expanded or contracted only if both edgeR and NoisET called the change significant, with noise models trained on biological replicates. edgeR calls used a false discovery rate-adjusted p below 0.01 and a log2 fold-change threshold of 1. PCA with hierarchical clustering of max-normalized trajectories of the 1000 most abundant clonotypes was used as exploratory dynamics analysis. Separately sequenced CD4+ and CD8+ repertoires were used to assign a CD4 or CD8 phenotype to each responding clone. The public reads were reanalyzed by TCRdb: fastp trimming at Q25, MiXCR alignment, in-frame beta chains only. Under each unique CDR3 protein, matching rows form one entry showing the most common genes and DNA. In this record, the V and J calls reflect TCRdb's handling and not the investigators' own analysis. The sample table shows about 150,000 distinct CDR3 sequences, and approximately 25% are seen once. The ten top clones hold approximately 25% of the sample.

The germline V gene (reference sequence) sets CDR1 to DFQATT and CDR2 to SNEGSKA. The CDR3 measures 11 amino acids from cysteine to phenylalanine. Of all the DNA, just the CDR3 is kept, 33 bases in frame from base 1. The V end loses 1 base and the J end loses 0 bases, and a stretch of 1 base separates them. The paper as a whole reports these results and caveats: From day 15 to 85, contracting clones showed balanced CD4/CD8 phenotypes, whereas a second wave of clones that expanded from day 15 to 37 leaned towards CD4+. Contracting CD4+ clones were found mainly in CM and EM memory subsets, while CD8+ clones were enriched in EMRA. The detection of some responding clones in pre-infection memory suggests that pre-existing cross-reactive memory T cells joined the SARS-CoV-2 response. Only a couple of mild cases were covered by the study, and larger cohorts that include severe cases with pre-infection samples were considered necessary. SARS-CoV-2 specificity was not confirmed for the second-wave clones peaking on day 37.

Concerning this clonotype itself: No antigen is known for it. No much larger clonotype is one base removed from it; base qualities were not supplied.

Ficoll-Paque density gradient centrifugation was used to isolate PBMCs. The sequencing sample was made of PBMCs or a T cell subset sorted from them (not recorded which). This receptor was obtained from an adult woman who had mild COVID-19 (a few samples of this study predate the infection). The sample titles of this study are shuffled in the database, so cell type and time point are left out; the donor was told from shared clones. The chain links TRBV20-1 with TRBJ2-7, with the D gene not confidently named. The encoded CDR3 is CSARASYEQYF. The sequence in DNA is TGCAGTGCTAGAGCCTCCTACGAGCAGTACTTC.